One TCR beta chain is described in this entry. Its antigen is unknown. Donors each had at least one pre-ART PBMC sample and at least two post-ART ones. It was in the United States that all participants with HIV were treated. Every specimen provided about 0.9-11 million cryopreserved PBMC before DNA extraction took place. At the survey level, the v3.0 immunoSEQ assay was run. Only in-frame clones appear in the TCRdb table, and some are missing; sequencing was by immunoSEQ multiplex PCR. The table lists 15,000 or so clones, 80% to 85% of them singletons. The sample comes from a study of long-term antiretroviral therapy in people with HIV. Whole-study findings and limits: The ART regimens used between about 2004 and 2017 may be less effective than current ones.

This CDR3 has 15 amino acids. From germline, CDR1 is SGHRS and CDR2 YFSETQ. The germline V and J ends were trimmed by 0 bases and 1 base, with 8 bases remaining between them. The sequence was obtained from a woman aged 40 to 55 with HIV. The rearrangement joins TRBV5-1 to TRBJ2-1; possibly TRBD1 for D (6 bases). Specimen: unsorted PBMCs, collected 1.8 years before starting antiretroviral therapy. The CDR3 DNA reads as TGCGCCAGCAGCTTGGTACAGGGATCCTACAATGAGCAGTTCTTC. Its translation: CASSLVQGSYNEQFF.